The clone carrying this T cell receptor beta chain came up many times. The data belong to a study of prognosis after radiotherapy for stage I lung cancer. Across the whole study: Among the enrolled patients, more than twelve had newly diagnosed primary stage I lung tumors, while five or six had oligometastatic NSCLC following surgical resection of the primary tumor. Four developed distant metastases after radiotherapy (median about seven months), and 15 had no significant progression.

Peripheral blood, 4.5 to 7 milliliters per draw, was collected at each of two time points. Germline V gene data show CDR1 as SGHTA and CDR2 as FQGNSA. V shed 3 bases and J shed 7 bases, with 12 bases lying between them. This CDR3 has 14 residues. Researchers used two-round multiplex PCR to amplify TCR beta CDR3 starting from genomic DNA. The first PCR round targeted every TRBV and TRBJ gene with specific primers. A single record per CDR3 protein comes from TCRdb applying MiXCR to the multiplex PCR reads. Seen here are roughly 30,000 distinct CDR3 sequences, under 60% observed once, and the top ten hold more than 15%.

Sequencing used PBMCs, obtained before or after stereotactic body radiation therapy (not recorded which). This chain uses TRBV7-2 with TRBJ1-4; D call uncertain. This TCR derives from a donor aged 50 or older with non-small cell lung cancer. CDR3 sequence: CASSFSRISEKLFF. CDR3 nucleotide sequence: TGTGCCAGCAGCTTCTCTAGGATCAGTGAAAAACTGTTTTTT.